The 28 T cell receptor beta chains below come from one sample, sequenced in a study of cytomegalovirus exposure and HLA in healthy donors (dated 2017 in TCRdb). Libraries were made using the immunoSEQ multiplex PCR assay. TCRdb's version of the immuneACCESS table is confined to in-frame rearrangements and falls short of the full clone set. An unresolved V gene accounts for under half of the shortfall where checked; the remainder is of unknown origin. The sample records under 100,000 clones, 85% to 95% of which are singletons. The top ten constitute 0.69% of the sample. Sequencing was performed on PBMCs. Every receptor here comes from a woman in her late teens or twenties in good health and CMV-seronegative.

V gene TRBV5-1 combines with J gene TRBJ2-7, with 12 bases aligning to TRBD2. Trimming at V came to 4 bases and at J to 3 bases, leaving 5 bases not matched to a gene. The CDR3 covers 15 residues. CDR1 and CDR2 from the germline V gene are SGHRS and YFSETQ. This CDR3 reads CASSPTSGSDYEQYF. CDR3 coding DNA: TGCGCCAGCAGCCCGACTAGCGGGAGTGACTACGAGCAGTACTTC.

This clone was recorded only once. The rearrangement uses TRBV28 and TRBJ1-1; D perhaps matches TRBD1 (6 bases). Trimming stripped 5 bases from V and 8 bases from J, with 21 bases between. This CDR3 region has 15 residues. Germline lookup yields CDR1 MDHEN and CDR2 SYDVKM. Written as DNA, the CDR3 is TGTGCCAGCAGTAGGGGGTTTGGTAGAGGAAGGGAAGCTTTCTTT. This sequence encodes CASSRGFGRGREAFF.

The CDR3 region is CASSQDWGGYNEQFF. The CDR3 DNA sequence: TGCGCCAGCAGCCAAGATTGGGGGGGTTACAATGAGCAGTTCTTC. This sequence joins TRBV4-3 and TRBJ2-1, with 7 bases identical to TRBD2. The CDR3 has 15 amino acids. The J segment lost 4 bases and the V segment lost 0 bases, leaving 3 bases of the junction unmatched. Germline CDR1 is LGHNA and CDR2 is YSLEER.

The rearrangement joins TRBV28 to TRBJ2-4, with D maybe TRBD2 (5 bases). The V end was cut by 5 bases, the J end by 1 base, with 9 bases between. This CDR3 has 14 amino acids. Germline V gives CDR1 MDHEN, CDR2 SYDVKM. The DNA of the CDR3 is TGTGCCAGCAGTCGGACTGGGGCCAAAAACATTCAGTACTTC. Translating it yields CASSRTGAKNIQYF.

J is TRBJ1-1 and V is TRBV2; maybe TRBD1 (6 bases). V was pared by 4 bases and J by 5 bases, with 20 bases between. Looked up from germline, CDR1 is SNHLY and CDR2 is FYNNEI. The CDR3 is 16 amino acids. As DNA, the CDR3 is TGTGCCAGCAGTGTAGGAACAGGGATCTCTAGTACTGAAGCTTTCTTT. This encodes CASSVGTGISSTEAFF.

The V gene is TRBV6-4, the J gene TRBJ1-4, with 7 bases that match TRBD1. Looked up from germline, CDR1 is MRHNA and CDR2 is SNTAGT. This CDR3 is built from 17 residues. J gave up 5 bases and V 3 bases, and 12 bases lay outside the gene matches. CDR3 amino acids: CASSENPQTGPNEKLFF. In nucleotides, the CDR3 is TGTGCCAGCAGTGAAAATCCACAGACAGGGCCGAATGAAAAACTGTTTTTT.

This clone was recorded only once. The chain couples TRBV4-1 to TRBJ1-1; D is possibly TRBD1 (6 bases). The CDR3 runs 14 residues. V dropped 0 bases and J dropped 7 bases, with 12 bases sitting between them. Germline values: CDR1 MGHRA, CDR2 YSYEKL. The CDR3 region has the DNA TGCGCCAGCAGCCAAGATAGGGGGGGGCTTGAAGCTTTCTTT. Translated, it gives CASSQDRGGLEAFF.

The rearrangement uses TRBV7-8 and TRBJ1-1, with TRBD1 matching over 8 bases. Germline CDR1 reads SGHVS; CDR2 reads FQNEAQ. CDR3 size: 13 residues. V was clipped by 5 bases and J by 7 bases; unmatched bases: 6. Written as DNA, the CDR3 is TGTGCCAGCAGCCTGGACAGGGACTATGAAGCTTTCTTT. The encoded protein is CASSLDRDYEAFF.

The CDR3 spells CASSAGENTEAFF. The CDR3 nucleotides are TGTGCCAGCAGTGCGGGAGAGAACACTGAAGCTTTCTTT. The chain recombines TRBV6-4 with TRBJ1-1; D uncertain. The CDR3 is 13 amino acids. Germline loops: CDR1 MRHNA, CDR2 SNTAGT. The V end lost 4 bases, the J end lost 1 base, and 7 bases lay between the germline ends.

The CDR3 sequence is CAQEPTDTQYF. DNA for the CDR3: TGTGCCCAAGAGCCCACAGATACGCAGTATTTT. The rearrangement uses TRBV7-9 and TRBJ2-3; D ambiguous. Germline values: CDR1 SEHNR, CDR2 FQNEAQ (reference sequence). CDR3 length equals 11 residues. The V end was cut by 11 bases, the J end by 2 bases, with 8 bases between. Filled out from reference TRBV7-9 and TRBJ2-3, the complete variable domain reads DTGVSQNPRHKITKRGQNVTFRCDPISEHNRLYWYRQTLGQGPEFLTYFQNEAQLEKSRLLSDRFSAERPKGSFSTLEIQRTEQGDSAMYLCAQEPTDTQYFGPGTRLTVL.

V gene TRBV2 combines with J gene TRBJ2-2; a weak D match, TRBD2 (5 bases). This CDR3 is built from 21 residues. V gave up 3 bases and J gave up 3 bases, with 29 bases separating them. The germline V gene encodes CDR1 SNHLY and CDR2 FYNNEI. Written as DNA, the CDR3 is TGTGCCAGCAGTGATCCCACAACACTAGAAAGGGCCACCGGGGACACCGGGGAGCTGTTTTTT. Translated, it gives CASSDPTTLERATGDTGELFF.

The chain uses TRBV15 and TRBJ2-7; TRBD1 matches 8 bases. The CDR3 contains 16 residues. Germline loops: CDR1 LNHNV, CDR2 YYDKDF (reference sequence). Trimming at V came to 1 base and at J to 0 bases, leaving 5 bases not matched to a gene. CDR3 sequence reads: CATSRAVTGGSYEQYF. Written as DNA, the CDR3 is TGTGCCACCAGCAGAGCCGTCACAGGGGGCTCCTACGAGCAGTACTTC.

The chain has TRBV4-3 and TRBJ1-1; the D gene is possibly TRBD1 (5 bases). From germline, CDR1 is LGHNA and CDR2 YSLEER. V lost 1 base to trimming and J lost 4 bases, with 7 bases between them. This CDR3 comprises 13 residues. The CDR3 here is CASSQVGGTEAFF. CDR3 bases: TGCGCCAGCAGCCAAGTGGGGGGCACTGAAGCTTTCTTT.

This chain links TRBV2 with TRBJ2-2; D is undetermined. The CDR3 consists of 12 residues. The V gene's germline CDR1 is SNHLY and CDR2 FYNNEI. The ends were cut back, 9 bases at V and 6 bases at J, with 11 bases in the middle. CDR3 in DNA: TGTGCCAGTAGTCTCGCGGCCGGGGAGCTGTTTTTT. Translated: CASSLAAGELFF.

The DNA of the CDR3 is TGTGCCATCAGTGACCCTGGACAGGGGGAGAACTATGGCTACACCTTC. This sequence encodes CAISDPGQGENYGYTF. The V and J genes are TRBV10-3 and TRBJ1-2; 10 bases match TRBD1. V was clipped by 3 bases and J by 2 bases; unmatched bases: 6. The CDR3 is 16 amino acids. CDR1 ENHRY and CDR2 SYGVKD come from the germline V gene.

The rearrangement joins TRBV2 to TRBJ1-1, with TRBD1 as a possible D gene (6 bases). Trimming left V 8 bases short and J 2 bases short, with 12 bases between. CDR1 and CDR2 (germline): SNHLY, FYNNEI. CDR3 length: 13 amino acids. CDR3 DNA sequence: TGTGCCAGCTTGACAGGAGATAACACTGAAGCTTTCTTT. Its translation is CASLTGDNTEAFF.

The V gene is TRBV5-1, the J gene TRBJ2-1, with 8 bases aligning to TRBD2. From germline, CDR1 is SGHRS and CDR2 YFSETQ. Trimming at V came to 2 bases and at J to 2 bases, leaving 6 bases not matched to a gene. The CDR3 totals 16 residues. CDR3: CASSFSAGGPYNEQFF. The CDR3 DNA is TGCGCCAGCAGCTTCTCCGCGGGGGGCCCCTACAATGAGCAGTTCTTC.

This chain uses TRBV6-5 with TRBJ1-2, with D hard to call. The CDR3 contains 11 residues. From germline, CDR1 is MNHEY and CDR2 SVGAGI. The V end lost 6 bases, the J end lost 1 base, and 3 bases lay between the germline ends. The DNA for the CDR3 is TGTGCCAGCAGCAGTAACTATGGCTACACCTTC. This codes for CASSSNYGYTF.

The chain employs TRBV10-2 and TRBJ1-4, with D hard to call. The CDR3 contains 14 residues. V was cut by 3 bases and J by 2 bases, with 7 bases left in between. Germline V gene lookup returns CDR1 WSHSY and CDR2 SAAADI. The CDR3 region is CASSDAGTNEKLFF. The CDR3, as DNA: TGCGCCAGCAGTGACGCAGGTACTAATGAAAAACTGTTTTTT.

The V call is TRBV7-8, the J call TRBJ2-6; perhaps TRBD1 as D (6 bases). The V gene lost 1 base and the J gene lost 0 bases, with 13 bases spanning the gap. The CDR3 has 18 amino acids. Germline V gene sequence: CDR1 SGHVS, CDR2 FQNEAQ. DNA for the CDR3: TGTGCCAGCAGCTTAGATGGGACACCGAGCTCTGGGGCCAACGTCCTGACTTTC. Translated: CASSLDGTPSSGANVLTF.

V gene TRBV30 combines with J gene TRBJ2-2; TRBD1 matches at 7 bases. Germline values: CDR1 GTSNPN, CDR2 SVGIG (reference sequence). Trimming cost V 3 bases and J 0 bases; bases outside gene matches: 10. The CDR3 runs 17 residues. Written as DNA, the CDR3 is TGTGCCTGGAGGGCTGGAAGGGGGCAATCGAACACCGGGGAGCTGTTTTTT. Translating it yields CAWRAGRGQSNTGELFF. The variable domain in full, completed from reference TRBV30 and TRBJ2-2, reads SQTIHQWPATLVQPVGSPLSLECTVEGTSNPNLYWYRQAAGRGLQLLFYSVGIGQISSEVPQNLSASRPQDRQFILSSKKLLLSDSGFYLCAWRAGRGQSNTGELFFGEGSRLTVL.

The chain links TRBV7-2 to TRBJ2-3, with TRBD2 identical over 14 bases. Germline CDR1 and CDR2: SGHTA and FQGNSA. The CDR3 has 19 residues. The junction had 12 bases not matched to a gene; V was cut back by 5 bases and J by 2 bases. The CDR3 DNA follows: TGTGCCAGCAGCACCGGGACTAGCGGGGGCCATTCCTTCACAGATACGCAGTATTTT. Its translation is CASSTGTSGGHSFTDTQYF. Full variable domain (outside the CDR3, taken from reference TRBV7-2 and TRBJ2-3): GAGVSQSPSNKVTEKGKDVELRCDPISGHTALYWYRQSLGQGLEFLIYFQGNSAPDKSGLPSDRFSAERTGGSVSTLTIQRTQQEDSAVYLCASSTGTSGGHSFTDTQYFGPGTRLTVL.

This chain joins TRBV4-3 and TRBJ2-3, with D possibly TRBD2 on 6 matching bases. This CDR3 has 15 residues. Looked up from germline, CDR1 is LGHNA and CDR2 is YSLEER. V was shortened by 0 bases and J by 2 bases, with 9 bases between the two germline ends. CDR3: CASSQDGGATDTQYF. Written as DNA, the CDR3 is TGCGCCAGCAGCCAAGATGGCGGGGCCACAGATACGCAGTATTTT.

The CDR3 DNA follows: TGTGCCAGCACCGTGTTTACCGGGACAGGCTACGAGCAGTACTTC. The encoded protein is CASTVFTGTGYEQYF. The rearrangement links TRBV19 to TRBJ2-7, with 8 bases lining up with TRBD1. Germline V gene lookup returns CDR1 LNHDA and CDR2 SQIVND (reference sequence). This CDR3 region has 15 residues. V dropped 9 bases and J dropped 3; count of bases not matched to a gene: 13.

This sequence joins TRBV5-1 and TRBJ1-6; D ambiguous. The germline V gene has CDR1 SGHRS and CDR2 YFSETQ. The CDR3 runs 15 residues. V lost 3 bases, J lost 0 bases, and 7 bases lay in between. Here the CDR3 DNA reads TGCGCCAGCAGCTCAGCGAGCTCCTATAATTCACCCCTCCACTTT. Protein: CASSSASSYNSPLHF. Complete variable domain (other parts from reference TRBV5-1 and TRBJ1-6): KAGVTQTPRYLIKTRGQQVTLSCSPISGHRSVSWYQQTPGQGLQFLFEYFSETQRNKGNFPGRFSGRQFSNSRSEMNVSTLELGDSALYLCASSSASSYNSPLHFGNGTRLTVT.

The gene calls are TRBV5-6 and TRBJ1-5, with 9 bases fitting TRBD1. This CDR3 region has 16 residues. J lost 8 bases, V lost 0 bases, and 9 bases had no gene match. Germline V lookup: CDR1 SGHDT, CDR2 YYEEEE. Written as DNA, the CDR3 is TGTGCCAGCAGCTTGGGGGGACAGGGCTTCTTGGAGCCCCAGCATTTT. The encoded protein is CASSLGGQGFLEPQHF.

This chain uses TRBV21-1 with TRBJ2-3; no DNA check was done on the table's D call, TRBD1. TRBV21-1 is recorded as a pseudogene. The CDR3 is 14 amino acids. CDR3 residues: CASSKGQAEDTQYF. Written as DNA, the CDR3 is TGTGCCAGCAGCAAAGGACAGGCGGAGGATACGCAGTATTTT.

The V call is TRBV18, the J call TRBJ1-1, with no clear D. The CDR3 sequence is 13 residues long. Germline CDR1 KGHSH, CDR2 LQKENI. V lost 5 bases, J lost 5 bases, and 12 bases lay in between. This CDR3 reads CASSDGQRTEAFF. CDR3 in DNA: TGTGCCAGCTCAGATGGCCAGAGGACTGAAGCTTTCTTT.